This T cell receptor (beta chain) derives from a study of shared clonotypes between healthy human individuals. Assay: immunoSEQ multiplex PCR; the TCRdb copy retains only in-frame clones and omits some. This table has approximately 2,000,000 clones, roughly 90% appearing once. This CDR3 has 15 amino acids. Germline V gives CDR1 SGHRS, CDR2 YFSETQ. The J segment lost 5 bases and the V segment lost 3 bases, leaving 10 bases of the junction unmatched. Sequenced: naive CD4+ T cells from PBMCs. As for subset: CD45RA+ positively selected. This clonotype was sampled from a man between 18 and 35 years old in good health. Some clones in this sample may be carry-over from other donors' samples. The chain uses TRBV5-1 and TRBJ2-5; 7 bases match TRBD2. The CDR3 here is CASSSMREGGETQYF. The CDR3 nucleotides read TGCGCCAGCAGCTCCATGAGGGAGGGCGGGGAGACCCAGTACTTC.